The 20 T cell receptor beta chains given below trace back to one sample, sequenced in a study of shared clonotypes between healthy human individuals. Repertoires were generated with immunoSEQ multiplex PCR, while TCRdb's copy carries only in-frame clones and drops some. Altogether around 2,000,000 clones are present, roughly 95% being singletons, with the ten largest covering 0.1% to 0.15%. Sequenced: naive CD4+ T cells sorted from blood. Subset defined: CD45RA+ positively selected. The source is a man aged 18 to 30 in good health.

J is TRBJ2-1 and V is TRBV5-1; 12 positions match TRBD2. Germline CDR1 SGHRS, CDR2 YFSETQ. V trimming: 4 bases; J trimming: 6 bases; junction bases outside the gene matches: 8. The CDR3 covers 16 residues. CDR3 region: CASSPMTSGSSNEQFF. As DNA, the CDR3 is TGCGCCAGCAGCCCTATGACTAGCGGGAGTTCCAATGAGCAGTTCTTC.

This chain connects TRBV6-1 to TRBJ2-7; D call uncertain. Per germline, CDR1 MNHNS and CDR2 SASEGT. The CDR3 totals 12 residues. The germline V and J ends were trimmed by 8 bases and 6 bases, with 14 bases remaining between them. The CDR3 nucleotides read TGTGCCAGCCAGAAGGGTGAAGGCGAGCAGTACTTC. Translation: CASQKGEGEQYF.

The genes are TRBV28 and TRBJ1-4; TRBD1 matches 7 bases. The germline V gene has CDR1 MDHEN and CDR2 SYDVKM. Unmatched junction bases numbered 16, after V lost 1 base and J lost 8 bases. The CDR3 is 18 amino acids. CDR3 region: CASSLFGRALIRGEKLFF. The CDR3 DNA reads TGTGCCAGCAGTTTATTTGGTCGGGCCCTCATCAGGGGGGAAAAACTGTTTTTT.

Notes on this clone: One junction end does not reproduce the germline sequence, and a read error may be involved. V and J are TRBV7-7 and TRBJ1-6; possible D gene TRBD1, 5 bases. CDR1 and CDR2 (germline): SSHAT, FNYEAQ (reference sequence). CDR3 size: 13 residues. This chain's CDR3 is CASSWDRNSPLHF. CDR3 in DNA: TGTGCTAGCAGCTGGGACCGAAATTCACCCCTCCACTTT.

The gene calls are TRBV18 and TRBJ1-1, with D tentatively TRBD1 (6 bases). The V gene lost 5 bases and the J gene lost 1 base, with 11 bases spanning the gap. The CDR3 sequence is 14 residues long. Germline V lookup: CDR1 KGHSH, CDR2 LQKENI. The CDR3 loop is CASSSSTGNTEAFF. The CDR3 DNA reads TGTGCCAGCTCATCCTCGACAGGGAACACTGAAGCTTTCTTT.

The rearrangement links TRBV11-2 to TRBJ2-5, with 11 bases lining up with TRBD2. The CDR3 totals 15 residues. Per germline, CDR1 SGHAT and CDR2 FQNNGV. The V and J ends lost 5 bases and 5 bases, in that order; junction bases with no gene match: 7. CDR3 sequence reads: CASSGVAGGAETQYF. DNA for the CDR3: TGTGCCAGCAGCGGTGTAGCGGGAGGGGCGGAGACCCAGTACTTC.

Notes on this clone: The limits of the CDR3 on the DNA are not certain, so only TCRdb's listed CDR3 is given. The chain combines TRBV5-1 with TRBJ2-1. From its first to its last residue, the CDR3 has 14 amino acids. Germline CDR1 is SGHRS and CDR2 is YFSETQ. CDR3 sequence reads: CASSLAVGPGEQFF.

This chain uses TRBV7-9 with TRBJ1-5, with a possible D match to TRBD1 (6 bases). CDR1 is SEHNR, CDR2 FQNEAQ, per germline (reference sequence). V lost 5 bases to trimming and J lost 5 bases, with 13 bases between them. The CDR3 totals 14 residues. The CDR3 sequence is CASSRGQLDQPQHF. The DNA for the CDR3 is TGTGCCAGCAGCCGTGGACAGTTAGATCAGCCCCAGCATTTT.

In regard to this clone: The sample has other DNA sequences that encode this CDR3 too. The DNA for the CDR3 is TGTGCCAGCAGTTACAGACAGGGCAATCAGCCCCAGCATTTT. Amino acid sequence: CASSYRQGNQPQHF. The chain employs TRBV6-5 and TRBJ1-5; a weak D match, TRBD1 (6 bases). V lost 2 bases, J lost 2 bases, and 7 bases lay in between. CDR1 MNHEY and CDR2 SVGAGI come from the germline V gene. CDR3 length: 14 amino acids.

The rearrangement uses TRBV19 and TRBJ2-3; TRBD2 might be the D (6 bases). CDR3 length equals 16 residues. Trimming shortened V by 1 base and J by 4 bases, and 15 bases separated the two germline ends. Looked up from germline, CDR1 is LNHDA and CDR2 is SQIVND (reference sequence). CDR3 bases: TGTGCCAGTAGTATAGCGGGACTCAAGACCGCAGATACGCAGTATTTT. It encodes CASSIAGLKTADTQYF.

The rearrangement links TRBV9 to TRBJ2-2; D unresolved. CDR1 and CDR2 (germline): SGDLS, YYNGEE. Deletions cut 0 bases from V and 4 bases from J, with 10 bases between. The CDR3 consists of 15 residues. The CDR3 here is CASSVALVFTGELFF. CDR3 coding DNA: TGTGCCAGCAGCGTAGCTCTAGTTTTCACCGGGGAGCTGTTTTTT.

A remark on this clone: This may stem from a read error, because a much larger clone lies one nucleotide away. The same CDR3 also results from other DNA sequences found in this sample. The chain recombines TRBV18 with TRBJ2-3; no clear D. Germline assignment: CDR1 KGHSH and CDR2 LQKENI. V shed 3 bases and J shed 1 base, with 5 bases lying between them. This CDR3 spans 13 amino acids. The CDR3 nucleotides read TGTGCCAGCTCACCTGGGGGCACAGATACGCAGTATTTT. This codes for CASSPGGTDTQYF.

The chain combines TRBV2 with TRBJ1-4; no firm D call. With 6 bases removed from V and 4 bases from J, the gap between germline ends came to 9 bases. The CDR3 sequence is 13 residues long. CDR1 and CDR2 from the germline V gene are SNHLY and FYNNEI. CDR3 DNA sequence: TGTGCCAGCAGGGCCGGGCTTAATGAAAAACTGTTTTTT. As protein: CASRAGLNEKLFF.

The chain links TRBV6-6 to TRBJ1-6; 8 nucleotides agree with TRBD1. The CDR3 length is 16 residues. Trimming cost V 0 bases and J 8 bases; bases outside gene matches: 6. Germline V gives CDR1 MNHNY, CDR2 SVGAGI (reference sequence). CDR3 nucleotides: TGTGCCAGCAGTTACTCGGGACAGGCCAACCATTCACCCCTCCACTTT. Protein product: CASSYSGQANHSPLHF.

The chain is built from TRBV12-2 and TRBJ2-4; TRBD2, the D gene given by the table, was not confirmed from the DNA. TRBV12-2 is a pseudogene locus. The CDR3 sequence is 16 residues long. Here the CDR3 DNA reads TGTGCAAGTCGCTTAGCGCTTAGTAGCGGAGAAAACATTCAGTACTTC. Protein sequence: CASRLALSSGENIQYF.

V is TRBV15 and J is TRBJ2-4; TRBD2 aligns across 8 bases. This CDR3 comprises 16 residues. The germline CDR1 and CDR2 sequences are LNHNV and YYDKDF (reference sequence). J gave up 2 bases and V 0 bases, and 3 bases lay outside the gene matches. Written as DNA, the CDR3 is TGTGCCACCAGCAGAGAGGCGGGGGGACCCAAAAACATTCAGTACTTC. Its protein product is CATSREAGGPKNIQYF.

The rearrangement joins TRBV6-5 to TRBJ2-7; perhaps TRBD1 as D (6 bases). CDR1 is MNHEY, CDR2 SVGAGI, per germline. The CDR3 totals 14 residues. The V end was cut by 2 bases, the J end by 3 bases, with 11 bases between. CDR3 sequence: CASSYAGVDYEQYF. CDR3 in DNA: TGTGCCAGCAGTTACGCAGGGGTAGACTACGAGCAGTACTTC.

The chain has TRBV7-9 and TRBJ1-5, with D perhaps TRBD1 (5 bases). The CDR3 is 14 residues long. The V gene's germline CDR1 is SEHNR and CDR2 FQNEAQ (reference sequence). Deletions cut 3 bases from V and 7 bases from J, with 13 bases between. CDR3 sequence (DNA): TGTGCCAGCAGCTTGGGGGACGGGATACAGCCCCAGCATTTT. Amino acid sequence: CASSLGDGIQPQHF.

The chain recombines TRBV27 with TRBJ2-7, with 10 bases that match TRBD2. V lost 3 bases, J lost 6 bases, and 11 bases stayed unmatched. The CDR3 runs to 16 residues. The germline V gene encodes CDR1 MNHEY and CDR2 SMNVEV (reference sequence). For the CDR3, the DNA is TGTGCCAGCAGTTTGAGGTGGAGCGGGAGGGCCCTCGAGCAGTACTTC. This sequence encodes CASSLRWSGRALEQYF.

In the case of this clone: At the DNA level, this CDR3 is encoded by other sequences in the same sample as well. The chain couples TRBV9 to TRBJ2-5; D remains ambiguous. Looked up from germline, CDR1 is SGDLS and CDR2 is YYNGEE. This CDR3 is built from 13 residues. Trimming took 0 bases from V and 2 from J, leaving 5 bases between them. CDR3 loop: CASSVGPQETQYF. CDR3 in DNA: TGTGCCAGCAGCGTAGGTCCACAAGAGACCCAGTACTTC. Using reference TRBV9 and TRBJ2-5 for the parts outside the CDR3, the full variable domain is DSGVTQTPKHLITATGQRVTLRCSPRSGDLSVYWYQQSLDQGLQFLIQYYNGEERAKGNILERFSAQQFPDLHSELNLSSLELGDSALYFCASSVGPQETQYFGPGTRLLVL.